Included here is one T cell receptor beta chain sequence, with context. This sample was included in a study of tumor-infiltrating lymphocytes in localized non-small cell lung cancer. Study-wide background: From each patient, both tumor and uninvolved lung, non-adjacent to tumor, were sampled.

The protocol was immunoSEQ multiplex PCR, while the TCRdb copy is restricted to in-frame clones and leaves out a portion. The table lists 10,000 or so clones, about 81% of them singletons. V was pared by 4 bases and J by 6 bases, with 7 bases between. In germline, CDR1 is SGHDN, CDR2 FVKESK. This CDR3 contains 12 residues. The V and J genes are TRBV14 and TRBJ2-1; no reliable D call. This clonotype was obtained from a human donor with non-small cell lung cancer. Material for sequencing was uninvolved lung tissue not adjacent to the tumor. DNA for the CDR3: TGTGCCAGCAGCCCCTTTAGCAATGAGCAGTTCTTC. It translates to CASSPFSNEQFF.